This T cell receptor (beta chain) derives from a study of beta chain features in type 1 diabetes. Whole-study results and caveats: Shorter TCRB CDR3s, moderately but significantly so, marked every one of the four CD4+ subsets in Type 1 diabetes patients. Naive, central memory and regulatory TCRB repertoires appeared more similar among patients than healthy donors.

CDR1 is MNHEY, CDR2 SMNVEV, per germline (reference sequence). There are 15 residues in the CDR3. J was trimmed by 4 bases and V by 4 bases; bases with no gene match: 9. Only a few counts were recorded for this clone. Antigen unknown. Reverse transcription of all isolated RNA meant that expressed TCRB transcripts were sequenced. The repertoire was sequenced with immunoSEQ multiplex PCR; TCRdb's copy has only in-frame clones and lacks some. This sample carries some 350,000 clones, roughly 13% of them seen once, and the ten largest clones take 0.013% to 0.015%. The collection from each donor was one heparinised blood draw averaging roughly 0.11 L. CD45RO/CCR7/CD25/CD127/CD95/CD27 separated CD4+ naive, central memory, regulatory and stem cell-like memory cells by sorting.

V and J are TRBV27 and TRBJ2-7; 8 nucleotides match TRBD2. The sequencing sample was made of naive CD4+ T cells from blood. The TCR comes from a woman aged 18-29 years with type 1 diabetes. The CDR3 loop reads CASSSLGSGDYEQYF. The CDR3 DNA follows: TGTGCCAGCAGTTCGCTGGGTAGCGGGGATTACGAGCAGTACTTC.